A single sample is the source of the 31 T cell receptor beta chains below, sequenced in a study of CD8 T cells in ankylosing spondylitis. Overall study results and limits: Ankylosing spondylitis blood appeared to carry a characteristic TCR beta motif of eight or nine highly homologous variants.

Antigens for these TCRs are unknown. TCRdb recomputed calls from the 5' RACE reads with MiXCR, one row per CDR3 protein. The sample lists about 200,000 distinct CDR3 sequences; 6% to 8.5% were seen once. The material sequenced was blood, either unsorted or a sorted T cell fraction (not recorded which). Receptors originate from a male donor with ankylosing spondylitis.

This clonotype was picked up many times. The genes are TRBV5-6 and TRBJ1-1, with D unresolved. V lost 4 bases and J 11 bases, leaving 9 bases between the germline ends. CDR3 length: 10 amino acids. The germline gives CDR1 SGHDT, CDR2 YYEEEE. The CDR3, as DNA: TGTGCCAGCAGCCTTAACAGTGCTTTCTTT. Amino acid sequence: CASSLNSAFF.

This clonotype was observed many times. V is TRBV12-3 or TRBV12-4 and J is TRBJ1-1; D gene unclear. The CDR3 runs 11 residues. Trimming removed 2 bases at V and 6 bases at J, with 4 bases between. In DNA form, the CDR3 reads TGTGCCAGCAGTTTACAATCTGAAGCTTTCTTT. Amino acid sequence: CASSLQSEAFF.

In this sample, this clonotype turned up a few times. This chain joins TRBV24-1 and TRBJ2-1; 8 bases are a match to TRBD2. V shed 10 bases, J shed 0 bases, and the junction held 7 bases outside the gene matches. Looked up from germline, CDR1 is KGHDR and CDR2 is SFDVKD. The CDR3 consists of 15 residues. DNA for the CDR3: TGTGCCACTCAAAGGAGCGGGAGCTCCTACAATGAGCAGTTCTTC. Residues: CATQRSGSSYNEQFF.

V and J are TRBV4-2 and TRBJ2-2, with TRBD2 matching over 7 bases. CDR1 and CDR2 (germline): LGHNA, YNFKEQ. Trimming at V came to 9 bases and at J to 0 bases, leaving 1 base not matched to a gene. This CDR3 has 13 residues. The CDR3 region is CASREANTGELFF. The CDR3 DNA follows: TGTGCCAGTCGGGAGGCGAACACCGGGGAGCTGTTTTTT.

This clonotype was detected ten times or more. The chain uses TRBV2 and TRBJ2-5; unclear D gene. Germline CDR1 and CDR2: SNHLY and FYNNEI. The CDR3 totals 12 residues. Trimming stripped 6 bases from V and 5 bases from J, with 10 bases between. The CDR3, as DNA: TGTGCCAGCAGCGGGCCCGTGGAGACCCAGTACTTC. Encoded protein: CASSGPVETQYF. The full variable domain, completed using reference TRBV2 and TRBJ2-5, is EPEVTQTPSHQVTQMGQEVILRCVPISNHLYFYWYRQILGQKVEFLVSFYNNEISEKSEIFDDQFSVERPDGSNFTLKIRSTKLEDSAMYFCASSGPVETQYFGPGTRLLVL.

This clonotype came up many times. DNA of the CDR3: TGTGCCAGCAGTTACTCGGGGGAGAACTCCCTCCACTTT. Its protein is CASSYSGENSLHF. V and J are TRBV6-5 and TRBJ1-6, with D tentatively TRBD1 (5 bases). With 0 bases removed from V and 14 bases from J, the gap between germline ends came to 11 bases. The germline gives CDR1 MNHEY, CDR2 SVGAGI. The CDR3 runs 13 residues.

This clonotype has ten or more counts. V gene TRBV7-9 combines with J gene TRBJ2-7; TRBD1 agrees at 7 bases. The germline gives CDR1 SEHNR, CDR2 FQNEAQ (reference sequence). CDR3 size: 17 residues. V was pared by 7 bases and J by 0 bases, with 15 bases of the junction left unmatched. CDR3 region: CASIGPSRQGSSYEQYF. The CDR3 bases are TGTGCCAGCATCGGACCATCACGACAGGGTAGCTCCTACGAGCAGTACTTC.

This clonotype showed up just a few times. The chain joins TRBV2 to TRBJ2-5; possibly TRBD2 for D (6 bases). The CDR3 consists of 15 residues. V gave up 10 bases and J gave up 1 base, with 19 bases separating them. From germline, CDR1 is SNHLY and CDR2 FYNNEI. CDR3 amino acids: CATHQWGEGQETQYF. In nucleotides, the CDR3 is TGTGCCACCCATCAGTGGGGGGAAGGCCAAGAGACCCAGTACTTC.

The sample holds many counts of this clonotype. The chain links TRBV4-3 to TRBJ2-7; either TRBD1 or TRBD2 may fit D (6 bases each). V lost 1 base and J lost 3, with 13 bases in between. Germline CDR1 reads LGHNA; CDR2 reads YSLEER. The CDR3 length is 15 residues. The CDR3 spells CASSQGAGHGYEQYF. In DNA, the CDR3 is TGCGCCAGCAGCCAAGGGGCGGGACACGGCTACGAGCAGTACTTC.

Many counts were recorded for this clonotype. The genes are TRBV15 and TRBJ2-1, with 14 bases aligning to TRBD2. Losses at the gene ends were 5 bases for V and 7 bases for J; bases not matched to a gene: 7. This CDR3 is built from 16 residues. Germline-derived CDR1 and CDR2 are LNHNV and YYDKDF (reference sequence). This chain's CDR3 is CATSPGTSGSRNEQFF. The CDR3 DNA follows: TGTGCCACCAGCCCTGGGACTAGCGGGAGTAGGAATGAGCAGTTCTTC.

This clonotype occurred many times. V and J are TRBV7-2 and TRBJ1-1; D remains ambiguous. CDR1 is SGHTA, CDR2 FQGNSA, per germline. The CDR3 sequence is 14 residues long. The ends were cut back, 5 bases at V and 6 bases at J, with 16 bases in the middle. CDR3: CASSPGERFAEAFF. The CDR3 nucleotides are TGTGCCAGCAGCCCCGGCGAGCGGTTCGCTGAAGCTTTCTTT.

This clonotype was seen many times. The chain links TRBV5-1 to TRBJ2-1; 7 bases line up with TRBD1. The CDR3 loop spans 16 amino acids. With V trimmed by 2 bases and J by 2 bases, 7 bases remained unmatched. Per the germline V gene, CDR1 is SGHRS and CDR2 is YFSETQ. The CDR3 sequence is CASSFDLDRTYNEQFF. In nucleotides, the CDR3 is TGCGCCAGCAGCTTTGATTTGGACAGGACCTACAATGAGCAGTTCTTC.

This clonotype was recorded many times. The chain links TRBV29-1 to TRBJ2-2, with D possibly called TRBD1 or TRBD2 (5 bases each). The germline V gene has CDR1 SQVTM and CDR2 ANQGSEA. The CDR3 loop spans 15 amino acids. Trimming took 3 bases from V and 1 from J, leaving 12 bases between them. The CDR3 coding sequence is TGCAGCGTTGAGCTTTGGGACGGGAACACCGGGGAGCTGTTTTTT. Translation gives CSVELWDGNTGELFF.

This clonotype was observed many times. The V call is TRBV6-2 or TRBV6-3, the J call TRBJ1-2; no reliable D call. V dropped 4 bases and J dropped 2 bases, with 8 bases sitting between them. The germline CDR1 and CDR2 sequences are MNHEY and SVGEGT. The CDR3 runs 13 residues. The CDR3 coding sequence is TGTGCCAGCAGTTCCGTGGGGAACTATGGCTACACCTTC. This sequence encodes CASSSVGNYGYTF.

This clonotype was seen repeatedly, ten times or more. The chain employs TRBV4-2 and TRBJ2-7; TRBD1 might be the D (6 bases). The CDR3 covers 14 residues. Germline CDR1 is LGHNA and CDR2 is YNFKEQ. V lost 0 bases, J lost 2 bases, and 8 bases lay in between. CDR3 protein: CASSQDRGTYEQYF. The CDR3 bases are TGTGCCAGCAGCCAAGATAGGGGGACCTACGAGCAGTACTTC.

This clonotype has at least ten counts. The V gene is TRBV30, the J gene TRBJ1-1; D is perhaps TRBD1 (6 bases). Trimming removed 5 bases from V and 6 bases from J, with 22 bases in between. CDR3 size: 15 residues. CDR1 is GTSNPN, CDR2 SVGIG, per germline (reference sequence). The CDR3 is CAWERVPTGIAEAFF. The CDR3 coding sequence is TGTGCCTGGGAGAGAGTCCCTACAGGGATCGCTGAAGCTTTCTTT.

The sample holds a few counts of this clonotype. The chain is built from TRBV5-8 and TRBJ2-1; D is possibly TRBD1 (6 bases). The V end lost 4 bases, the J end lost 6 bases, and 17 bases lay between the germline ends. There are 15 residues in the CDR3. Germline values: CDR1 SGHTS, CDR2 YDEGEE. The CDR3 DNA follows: TGTGCCAGCAGCCAATTAGAGGGGGTCCGCAATGAGCAGTTCTTC. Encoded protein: CASSQLEGVRNEQFF.

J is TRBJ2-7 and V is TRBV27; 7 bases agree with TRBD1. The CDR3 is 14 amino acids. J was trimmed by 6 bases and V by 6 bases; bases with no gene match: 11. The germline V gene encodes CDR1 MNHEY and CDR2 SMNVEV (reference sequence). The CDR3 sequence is CASSPIARGPEQYF. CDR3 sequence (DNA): TGTGCCAGCAGCCCGATTGCGAGGGGGCCCGAGCAGTACTTC.

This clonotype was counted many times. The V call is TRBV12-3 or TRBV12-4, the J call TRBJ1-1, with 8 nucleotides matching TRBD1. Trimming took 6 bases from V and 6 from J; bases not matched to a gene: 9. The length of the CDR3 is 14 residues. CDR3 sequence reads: CASSLTGALAEAFF. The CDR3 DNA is TGTGCCAGCAGCCTGACAGGGGCTTTGGCTGAAGCTTTCTTT.

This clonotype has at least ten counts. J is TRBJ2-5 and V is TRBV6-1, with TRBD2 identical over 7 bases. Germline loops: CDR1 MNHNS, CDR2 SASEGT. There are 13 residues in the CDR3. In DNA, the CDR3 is TGTGCTTTGGGAGGGAGACCTCAAGAGACCCAGTACTTC. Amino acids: CALGGRPQETQYF.

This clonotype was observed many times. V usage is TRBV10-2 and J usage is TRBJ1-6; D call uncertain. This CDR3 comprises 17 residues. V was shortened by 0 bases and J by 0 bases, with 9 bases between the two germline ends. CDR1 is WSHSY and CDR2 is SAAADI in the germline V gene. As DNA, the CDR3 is TGCGCCAGCAGTGAGTCCGTCCTGAGCTCCTATAATTCACCCCTCCACTTT. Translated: CASSESVLSSYNSPLHF.

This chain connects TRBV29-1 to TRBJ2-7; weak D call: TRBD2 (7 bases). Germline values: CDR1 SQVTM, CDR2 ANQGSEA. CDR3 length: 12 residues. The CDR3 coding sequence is TGCAGTGGGGGGGCGGGTACCTACGAGCAGTACTTC. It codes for CSGGAGTYEQYF.

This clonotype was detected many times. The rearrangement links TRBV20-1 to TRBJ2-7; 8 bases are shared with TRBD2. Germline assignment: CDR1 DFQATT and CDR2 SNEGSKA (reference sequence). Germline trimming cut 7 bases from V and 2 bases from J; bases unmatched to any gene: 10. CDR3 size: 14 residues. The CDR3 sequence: CSGRDGLAPYEQYF. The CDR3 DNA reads TGCAGTGGAAGAGATGGACTAGCACCCTACGAGCAGTACTTC.

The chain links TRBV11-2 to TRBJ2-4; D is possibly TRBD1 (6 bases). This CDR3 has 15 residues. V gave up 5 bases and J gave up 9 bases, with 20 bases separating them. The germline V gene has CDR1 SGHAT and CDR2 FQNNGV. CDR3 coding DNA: TGTGCCAGCAGCCTATTCACATGGGGGCCGAGCATTCAGTACTTC. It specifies CASSLFTWGPSIQYF.

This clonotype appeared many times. CDR3 loop: CSAAYRDREILYYNEQFF. CDR3 sequence (DNA): TGCAGTGCAGCCTACCGGGACAGGGAAATACTGTACTACAATGAGCAGTTCTTC. This chain connects TRBV20-1 to TRBJ2-1, with 9 bases lining up with TRBD1. Germline CDR1 DFQATT, CDR2 SNEGSKA (reference sequence). V lost 6 bases, J lost 3 bases, and 18 bases stayed unmatched. The CDR3 sequence is 18 residues long.

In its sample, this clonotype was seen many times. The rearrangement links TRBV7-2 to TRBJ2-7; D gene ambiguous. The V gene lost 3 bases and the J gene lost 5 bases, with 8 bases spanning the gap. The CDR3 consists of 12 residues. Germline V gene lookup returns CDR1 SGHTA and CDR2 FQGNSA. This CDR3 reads CASSFWSNEQYF. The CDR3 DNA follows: TGTGCCAGCAGCTTTTGGTCCAACGAGCAGTACTTC.

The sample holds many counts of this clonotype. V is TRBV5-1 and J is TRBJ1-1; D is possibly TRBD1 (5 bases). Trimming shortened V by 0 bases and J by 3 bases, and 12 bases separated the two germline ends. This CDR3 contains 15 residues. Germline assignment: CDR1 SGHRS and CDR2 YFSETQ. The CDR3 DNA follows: TGCGCCAGCAGCTTGGGTCAGGGAAGGGACACTGAAGCTTTCTTT. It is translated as CASSLGQGRDTEAFF. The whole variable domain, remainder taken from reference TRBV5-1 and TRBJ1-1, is KAGVTQTPRYLIKTRGQQVTLSCSPISGHRSVSWYQQTPGQGLQFLFEYFSETQRNKGNFPGRFSGRQFSNSRSEMNVSTLELGDSALYLCASSLGQGRDTEAFFGQGTRLTVV.

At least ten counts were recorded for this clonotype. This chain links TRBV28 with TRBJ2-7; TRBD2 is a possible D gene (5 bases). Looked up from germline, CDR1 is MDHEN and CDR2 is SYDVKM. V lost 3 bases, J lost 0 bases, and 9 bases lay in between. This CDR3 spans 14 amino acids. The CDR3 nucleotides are TGTGCCAGCAGTTTGTGGAGGAACTCCTACGAGCAGTACTTC. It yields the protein CASSLWRNSYEQYF.

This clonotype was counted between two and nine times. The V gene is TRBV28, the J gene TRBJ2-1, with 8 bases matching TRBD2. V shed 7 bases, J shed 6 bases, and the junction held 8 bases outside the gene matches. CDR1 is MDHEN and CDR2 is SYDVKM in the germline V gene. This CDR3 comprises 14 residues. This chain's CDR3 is CASMGTSLLNEQFF. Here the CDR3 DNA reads TGTGCCAGCATGGGGACTAGTTTGCTCAATGAGCAGTTCTTC.

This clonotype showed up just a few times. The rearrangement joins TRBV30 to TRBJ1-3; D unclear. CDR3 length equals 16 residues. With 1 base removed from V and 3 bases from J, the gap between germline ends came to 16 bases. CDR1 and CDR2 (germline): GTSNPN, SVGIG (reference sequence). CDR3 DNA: TGTGCCTGGAGTGGGGGAGACGCGGGCTATGGAAACACCATATATTTT. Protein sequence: CAWSGGDAGYGNTIYF.

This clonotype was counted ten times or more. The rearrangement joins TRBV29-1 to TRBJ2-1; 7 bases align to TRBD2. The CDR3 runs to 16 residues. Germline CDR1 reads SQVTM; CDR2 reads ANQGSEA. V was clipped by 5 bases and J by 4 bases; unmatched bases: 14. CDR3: CSVNVAGRLDYNEQFF. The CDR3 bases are TGCAGCGTTAACGTAGCGGGTAGACTCGATTACAATGAGCAGTTCTTC.